The 32 T cell receptor beta chains listed next were all sequenced from one sample in a study of cytomegalovirus exposure and HLA in healthy donors. The primer mix had 60 Vbeta and 13 Jbeta primers. Generated by immunoSEQ multiplex PCR, the TCRdb table keeps only in-frame clones and is missing some. The sample yields more than 150,000 clones, 60% to 85% seen once. Specimen: PBMCs. The receptors were gathered from a man in his late teens or twenties in good health and CMV-seronegative.

This clone came up a few times. The rearrangement links TRBV20-1 to TRBJ1-4, with no clear D. Trimming pared 5 bases from V and 8 bases from J, leaving 6 bases between. The CDR3 contains 10 residues. Germline CDR1 is DFQATT and CDR2 is SNEGSKA (reference sequence). In DNA, the CDR3 is TGCAGTGCTTCCTCCGAAAAACTGTTTTTT. Translation gives CSASSEKLFF.

This chain links TRBV11-2 with TRBJ2-4; D call uncertain. Germline CDR1 is SGHAT and CDR2 is FQNNGV. The CDR3 has 13 residues. The germline V and J ends were trimmed by 6 bases and 7 bases, with 13 bases remaining between them. The CDR3 DNA sequence: TGTGCCAGCAGGAACCTATTAGATAACATTCAGTACTTC. Residues: CASRNLLDNIQYF.

The V call is TRBV6-1, the J call TRBJ1-3; 9 bases are a match to TRBD1. This CDR3 region has 15 residues. Trimming removed 5 bases from V and 6 bases from J; junction bases left unmatched: 8. From germline, CDR1 is MNHNS and CDR2 SASEGT. The CDR3 DNA is TGTGCCAGCAGTCGCCGGACAGGGGTGGAAAACACCATATATTTT. Residues: CASSRRTGVENTIYF.

The rearrangement uses TRBV6-1 and TRBJ1-4; 8 nucleotides line up with TRBD1. Germline V CDR1 and CDR2: MNHNS, SASEGT. The CDR3 totals 13 residues. With 8 bases clipped from V and 8 bases from J, the junction kept 7 bases outside the gene matches. The CDR3 DNA follows: TGTGCCAGCGGACGGGCAGGGGGCGAAAAACTGTTTTTT. It is translated as CASGRAGGEKLFF.

The chain couples TRBV27 to TRBJ2-2, with 11 bases lining up with TRBD2. The CDR3 runs 15 residues. V dropped 6 bases and J dropped 5; count of bases not matched to a gene: 5. Germline CDR1 is MNHEY and CDR2 is SMNVEV (reference sequence). CDR3 sequence (DNA): TGTGCCAGCAGGACTACTAGCGGGGGAACCGGGGAGCTGTTTTTT. Translating it yields CASRTTSGGTGELFF.

This rearrangement joins TRBV18 to TRBJ1-1; D gene uncertain. Trimming removed 2 bases at V and 1 base at J, with 11 bases between. Germline CDR1 is KGHSH and CDR2 is LQKENI. CDR3 length: 15 amino acids. The CDR3 protein is CASSPNAPGNTEAFF. CDR3 bases: TGTGCCAGCTCACCAAATGCTCCAGGGAACACTGAAGCTTTCTTT. Using reference TRBV18 and TRBJ1-1 for the parts outside the CDR3, the full variable domain is NAGVMQNPRHLVRRRGQEARLRCSPMKGHSHVYWYRQLPEEGLKFMVYLQKENIIDESGMPKERFSAEFPKEGPSILRIQQVVRGDSAAYFCASSPNAPGNTEAFFGQGTRLTVV.

The CDR3, as DNA: TGTGCCAGCAGCTCCTCGGGACACGGGAATGAAAAACTGTTTTTT. The encoded protein is CASSSSGHGNEKLFF. The V call is TRBV7-2, the J call TRBJ1-4, with a weak D call TRBD1 (6 bases). In germline, CDR1 is SGHTA, CDR2 FQGNSA. Between the trimmed V and J ends, which lost 4 bases and 5 bases, there was a span of 14 bases. This CDR3 contains 15 residues.

Only one count was recorded for this clone. Here the CDR3 DNA reads TGTGCCAGCAGTACCTACTACGAGCAGTACTTC. This translates into CASSTYYEQYF. The chain combines TRBV7-2 with TRBJ2-7; D unclear. Trimming pared 6 bases from V and 3 bases from J, leaving 6 bases between. This CDR3 region has 11 residues. Germline lookup yields CDR1 SGHTA and CDR2 FQGNSA.

This clone came up a few times. This sequence joins TRBV4-2 and TRBJ2-7; 8 bases map to TRBD1. The CDR3 extends over 16 amino acids. V shed 0 bases, J shed 2 bases, and the junction held 6 bases outside the gene matches. The germline gives CDR1 LGHNA, CDR2 YNFKEQ. The CDR3 loop reads CASSQEPSGGPYEQYF. The CDR3, as DNA: TGTGCCAGCAGCCAAGAGCCTTCAGGGGGCCCCTACGAGCAGTACTTC.

CDR3 nucleotide sequence: TGTGCCAGCAGTGATGGGAAACGGGAGCGTGGTAATGAGCAGTTCTTC. Translated: CASSDGKRERGNEQFF. The rearrangement links TRBV2 to TRBJ2-1; possibly TRBD2 for D (6 bases). Per the germline V gene, CDR1 is SNHLY and CDR2 is FYNNEI. The CDR3 consists of 16 residues. Trimming pared 3 bases from V and 7 bases from J, leaving 19 bases between.

The chain links TRBV10-3 to TRBJ1-2; 8 bases fit TRBD1. Germline CDR1 ENHRY, CDR2 SYGVKD. CDR3 size: 13 residues. The V and J ends lost 5 bases and 4 bases, in that order; junction bases with no gene match: 3. The CDR3 protein is CAISPDRVYGYTF. In nucleotides, the CDR3 is TGTGCCATCAGTCCGGACAGGGTCTATGGCTACACCTTC.

The DNA of the CDR3 is TGTGCCAGCAGTCCCTTACGGGGGGCGCTAATTCAGCCCCAGCATTTT. Amino acids: CASSPLRGALIQPQHF. The gene calls are TRBV27 and TRBJ1-5; a possible D gene is TRBD1 (6 bases). The germline V and J ends were trimmed by 5 bases and 6 bases, with 20 bases remaining between them. Germline V gives CDR1 MNHEY, CDR2 SMNVEV (reference sequence). CDR3 length: 16 amino acids.

The chain joins TRBV29-1 to TRBJ2-1, with 9 bases lining up with TRBD2. With 7 bases clipped from V and 1 base from J, the junction kept 8 bases outside the gene matches. The CDR3 contains 15 residues. The germline gives CDR1 SQVTM, CDR2 ANQGSEA. DNA for the CDR3: TGCAGCGCCCGAGGGGCGGGAGGGTCCTACAATGAGCAGTTCTTC. Translated: CSARGAGGSYNEQFF.

V is TRBV27 and J is TRBJ1-5; 11 nucleotides line up with TRBD1. Germline V gene data show CDR1 as MNHEY and CDR2 as SMNVEV (reference sequence). Trimming removed 6 bases from V and 9 bases from J; junction bases left unmatched: 13. This CDR3 contains 16 residues. DNA for the CDR3: TGTGCCAGCAGCACCCCCGGGACAGGGGGTATCGGGCCCCAGCATTTT. This sequence encodes CASSTPGTGGIGPQHF.

The rearrangement links TRBV5-1 to TRBJ2-3; the match to TRBD1 covers 9 bases. Germline V CDR1 and CDR2: SGHRS, YFSETQ. The V and J ends lost 3 bases and 4 bases, in that order; junction bases with no gene match: 15. This CDR3 has 18 amino acids. CDR3 sequence: CASSSSLGGQGSPDTQYF. CDR3 DNA sequence: TGCGCCAGCAGCTCCTCCCTCGGGGGACAGGGTAGCCCAGATACGCAGTATTTT. The entire variable domain, with the rest obtained from reference TRBV5-1 and TRBJ2-3, is as follows: KAGVTQTPRYLIKTRGQQVTLSCSPISGHRSVSWYQQTPGQGLQFLFEYFSETQRNKGNFPGRFSGRQFSNSRSEMNVSTLELGDSALYLCASSSSLGGQGSPDTQYFGPGTRLTVL.

This clone was seen only a few times. The V and J genes are TRBV7-3 and TRBJ2-5; 9 bases are a match to TRBD2. Trimming at V came to 2 bases and at J to 5 bases, leaving 9 bases not matched to a gene. Germline loops: CDR1 SGHTA, CDR2 FQGTGA. CDR3 length: 16 amino acids. The CDR3 reads CASSLHLAGGAETQYF. The CDR3 bases are TGTGCCAGCAGCTTACATCTGGCGGGAGGGGCGGAGACCCAGTACTTC.

In its sample, this clone was seen once. The chain uses TRBV2 and TRBJ2-1, with 9 bases that match TRBD1. V dropped 11 bases and J dropped 5; count of bases not matched to a gene: 7. The CDR3 totals 13 residues. Germline lookup yields CDR1 SNHLY and CDR2 FYNNEI. CDR3 residues: CAGAWDRDNEQFF. CDR3 in DNA: TGTGCCGGGGCGTGGGACAGGGACAATGAGCAGTTCTTC.

The chain links TRBV6-5 to TRBJ1-3, with D possibly matching TRBD1 (5 bases). This CDR3 is 13 amino acids long. The germline V gene has CDR1 MNHEY and CDR2 SVGAGI. V lost 5 bases and J 3 bases, leaving 8 bases between the germline ends. The CDR3 sequence is CASSRTRGNTIYF. The CDR3 coding sequence is TGTGCCAGCAGTAGGACACGTGGAAACACCATATATTTT.

Worth noting for this clone: One end of the junction varies from germline; a read error may be responsible. This chain joins TRBV7-7 and TRBJ2-5; 7 bases are a match to TRBD1. Germline V lookup: CDR1 SSHAT, CDR2 FNYEAQ (reference sequence). The CDR3 totals 13 residues. This chain's CDR3 is CASSWDSQETQYF. CDR3 sequence (DNA): TGTGCTAGCAGCTGGGACAGCCAAGAGACCCAGTACTTC.

V and J are TRBV5-4 and TRBJ2-1; D not resolved. CDR1 and CDR2 from the germline V gene are SGHNT and YYREEE (reference sequence). The V end was cut by 5 bases, the J end by 10 bases, with 10 bases between. CDR3 length: 11 amino acids. The CDR3 bases are TGTGCCAGCAGTCGAGAGGTAGAGCAGTTCTTC. Translated: CASSREVEQFF.

This chain uses TRBV7-2 with TRBJ1-6; weak D call: TRBD1 (6 bases). The V gene lost 3 bases and the J gene lost 5 bases, with 8 bases spanning the gap. Germline loops: CDR1 SGHTA, CDR2 FQGNSA. The length of the CDR3 is 14 residues. The CDR3, as DNA: TGTGCCAGCAGCTTGGGGGCGGATAATTCACCCCTCCACTTT. Its protein is CASSLGADNSPLHF.

V and J are TRBV27 and TRBJ2-5; D is ambiguous. Trimming pared 5 bases from V and 2 bases from J, leaving 6 bases between. The CDR3 runs to 12 residues. Germline CDR1 reads MNHEY; CDR2 reads SMNVEV (reference sequence). CDR3 DNA: TGTGCCAGCAGTCCTATACAAGAGACCCAGTACTTC. It translates to CASSPIQETQYF.

The chain carries TRBV2 and TRBJ2-5; the match to TRBD2 covers 8 bases. Germline CDR1 is SNHLY and CDR2 is FYNNEI. This CDR3 has 14 residues. V gave up 3 bases and J gave up 5 bases; unmatched junction bases: 5. CDR3 coding DNA: TGTGCCAGCAGTGATCTGCTAGCGGGTGAGACCCAGTACTTC. Encoded protein: CASSDLLAGETQYF.

The chain recombines TRBV6-1 with TRBJ2-7; D perhaps matches TRBD1 (5 bases). The V end was cut by 1 base, the J end by 2 bases, with 9 bases between. Germline lookup yields CDR1 MNHNS and CDR2 SASEGT. The length of the CDR3 is 14 residues. CDR3 sequence reads: CASSEGWGPYEQYF. The CDR3 coding sequence is TGTGCCAGCAGTGAAGGGTGGGGCCCCTACGAGCAGTACTTC.

The V call is TRBV30, the J call TRBJ1-2, with 9 bases matching TRBD1. Trimming cost V 0 bases and J 2 bases; bases outside gene matches: 1. This CDR3 has 14 residues. Looked up from germline, CDR1 is GTSNPN and CDR2 is SVGIG (reference sequence). CDR3: CAWSVGQGNYGYTF. Written as DNA, the CDR3 is TGTGCCTGGAGTGTAGGACAGGGGAACTATGGCTACACCTTC.

This clone has a handful of counts. The V and J genes are TRBV15 and TRBJ2-7, with D perhaps TRBD1 (5 bases). Trimming shortened V by 0 bases and J by 2 bases, and 11 bases separated the two germline ends. The CDR3 has 15 residues. Germline V gives CDR1 LNHNV, CDR2 YYDKDF (reference sequence). CDR3 sequence (DNA): TGTGCCACCAGCAGAGACCCGACAGCCACCTACGAGCAGTACTTC. It translates to CATSRDPTATYEQYF.

The chain uses TRBV2 and TRBJ2-3, with 8 bases matching TRBD2. Germline V lookup: CDR1 SNHLY, CDR2 FYNNEI. The J segment lost 2 bases and the V segment lost 2 bases, leaving 3 bases of the junction unmatched. The CDR3 is 15 residues long. The CDR3 DNA sequence: TGTGCCAGCAGTGAAATGCGGGGGGCCACAGATACGCAGTATTTT. Protein sequence: CASSEMRGATDTQYF.

The gene calls are TRBV5-1 and TRBJ1-2; D not certain. Germline-derived CDR1 and CDR2 are SGHRS and YFSETQ. CDR3 length equals 12 residues. With 0 bases removed from V and 6 bases from J, the gap between germline ends came to 6 bases. The CDR3 is CASSLGRDGYTF. In nucleotides, the CDR3 is TGCGCCAGCAGCTTGGGGAGGGATGGCTACACCTTC.

The chain is built from TRBV6-5 and TRBJ1-2; TRBD1 matches 7 bases. This CDR3 is 15 amino acids long. Germline V gives CDR1 MNHEY, CDR2 SVGAGI. V gave up 6 bases and J gave up 4 bases; unmatched junction bases: 11. The chain's CDR3 is CASSPQRGQGYGYTF. CDR3 bases: TGTGCCAGCAGCCCCCAAAGGGGGCAGGGCTATGGCTACACCTTC.

The rearrangement uses TRBV7-3 and TRBJ2-4, with 11 bases identical to TRBD1. This CDR3 comprises 14 residues. Germline V gene data show CDR1 as SGHTA and CDR2 as FQGTGA. Trimming removed 6 bases from V and 8 bases from J; junction bases left unmatched: 6. CDR3 region: CASSYQGQGDIQYF. The CDR3 region has the DNA TGTGCCAGCAGTTACCAGGGACAGGGGGACATTCAGTACTTC.

The genes are TRBV5-1 and TRBJ2-5; weak D call: TRBD2 (6 bases). Germline-derived CDR1 and CDR2 are SGHRS and YFSETQ. Trimming took 8 bases from V and 0 from J, leaving 14 bases between them. The CDR3 covers 14 residues. The CDR3 sequence is CASSWAGYQETQYF. CDR3 sequence (DNA): TGCGCCAGTAGTTGGGCGGGGTACCAAGAGACCCAGTACTTC. Full variable domain (remainder filled in from reference TRBV5-1 and TRBJ2-5): KAGVTQTPRYLIKTRGQQVTLSCSPISGHRSVSWYQQTPGQGLQFLFEYFSETQRNKGNFPGRFSGRQFSNSRSEMNVSTLELGDSALYLCASSWAGYQETQYFGPGTRLLVL.

The chain combines TRBV11-2 with TRBJ2-3; D is ambiguous. The V end lost 4 bases, the J end lost 4 bases, and 15 bases lay between the germline ends. CDR3 size: 15 residues. Germline V CDR1 and CDR2: SGHAT, FQNNGV. CDR3 in amino acids: CASSWSGMPSDTQYF. The CDR3 region has the DNA TGTGCCAGCAGCTGGTCAGGCATGCCGTCAGATACGCAGTATTTT.